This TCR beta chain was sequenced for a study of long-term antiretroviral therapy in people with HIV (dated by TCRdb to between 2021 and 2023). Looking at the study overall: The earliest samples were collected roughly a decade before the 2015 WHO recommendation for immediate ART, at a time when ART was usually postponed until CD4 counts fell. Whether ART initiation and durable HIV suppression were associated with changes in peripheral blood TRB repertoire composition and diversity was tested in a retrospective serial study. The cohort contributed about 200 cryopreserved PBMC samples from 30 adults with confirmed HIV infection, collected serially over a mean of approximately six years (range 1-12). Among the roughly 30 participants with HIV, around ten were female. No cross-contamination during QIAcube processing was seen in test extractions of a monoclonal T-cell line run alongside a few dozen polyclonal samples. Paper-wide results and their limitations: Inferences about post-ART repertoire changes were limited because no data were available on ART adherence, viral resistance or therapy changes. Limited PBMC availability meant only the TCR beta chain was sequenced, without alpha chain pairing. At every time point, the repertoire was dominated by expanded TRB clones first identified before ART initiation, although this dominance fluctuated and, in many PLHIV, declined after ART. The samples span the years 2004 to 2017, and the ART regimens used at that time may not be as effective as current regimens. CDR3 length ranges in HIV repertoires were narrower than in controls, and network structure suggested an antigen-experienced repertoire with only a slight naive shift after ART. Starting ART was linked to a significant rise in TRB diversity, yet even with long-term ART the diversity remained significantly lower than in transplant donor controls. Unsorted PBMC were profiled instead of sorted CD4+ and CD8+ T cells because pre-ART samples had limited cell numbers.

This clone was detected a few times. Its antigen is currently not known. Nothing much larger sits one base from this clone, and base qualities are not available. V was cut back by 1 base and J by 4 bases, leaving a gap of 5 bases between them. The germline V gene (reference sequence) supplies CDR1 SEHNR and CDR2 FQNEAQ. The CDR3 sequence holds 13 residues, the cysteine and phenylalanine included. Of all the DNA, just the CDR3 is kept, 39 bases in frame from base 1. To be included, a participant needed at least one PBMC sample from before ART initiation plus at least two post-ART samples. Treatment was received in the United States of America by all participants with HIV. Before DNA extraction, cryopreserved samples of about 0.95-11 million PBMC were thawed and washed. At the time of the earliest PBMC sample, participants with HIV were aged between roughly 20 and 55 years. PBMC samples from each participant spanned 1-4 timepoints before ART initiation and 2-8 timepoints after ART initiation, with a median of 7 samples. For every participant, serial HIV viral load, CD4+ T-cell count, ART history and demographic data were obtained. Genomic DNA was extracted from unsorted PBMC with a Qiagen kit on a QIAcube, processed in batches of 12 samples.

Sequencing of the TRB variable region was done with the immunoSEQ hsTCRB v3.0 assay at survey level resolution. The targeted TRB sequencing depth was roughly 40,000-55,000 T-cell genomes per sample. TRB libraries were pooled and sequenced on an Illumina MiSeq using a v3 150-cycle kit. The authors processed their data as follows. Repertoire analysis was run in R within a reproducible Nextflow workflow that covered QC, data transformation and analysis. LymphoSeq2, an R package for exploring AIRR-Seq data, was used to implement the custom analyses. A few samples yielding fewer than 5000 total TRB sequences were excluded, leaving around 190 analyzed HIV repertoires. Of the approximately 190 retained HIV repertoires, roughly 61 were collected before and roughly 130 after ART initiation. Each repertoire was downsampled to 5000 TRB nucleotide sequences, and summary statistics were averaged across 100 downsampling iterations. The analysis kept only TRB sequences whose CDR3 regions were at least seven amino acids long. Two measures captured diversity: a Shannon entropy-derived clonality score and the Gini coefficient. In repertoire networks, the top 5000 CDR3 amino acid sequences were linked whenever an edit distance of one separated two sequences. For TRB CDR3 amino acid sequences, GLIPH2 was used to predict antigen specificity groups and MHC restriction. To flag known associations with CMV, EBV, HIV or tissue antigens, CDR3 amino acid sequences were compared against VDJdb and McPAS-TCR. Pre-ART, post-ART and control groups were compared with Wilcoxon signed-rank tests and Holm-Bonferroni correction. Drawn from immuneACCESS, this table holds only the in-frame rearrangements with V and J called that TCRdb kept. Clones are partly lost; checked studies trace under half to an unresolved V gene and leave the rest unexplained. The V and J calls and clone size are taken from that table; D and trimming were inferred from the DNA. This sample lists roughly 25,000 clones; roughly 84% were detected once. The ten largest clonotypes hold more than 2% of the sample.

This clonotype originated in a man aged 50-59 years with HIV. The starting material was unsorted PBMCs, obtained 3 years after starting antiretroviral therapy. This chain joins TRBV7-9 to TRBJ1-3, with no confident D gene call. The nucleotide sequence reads TGTGCCAGCAGCTTAGGAGTGGGAAACACCATATATTTT. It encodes CASSLGVGNTIYF. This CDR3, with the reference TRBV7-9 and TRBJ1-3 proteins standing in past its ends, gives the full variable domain DTGVSQNPRHKITKRGQNVTFRCDPISEHNRLYWYRQTLGQGPEFLTYFQNEAQLEKSRLLSDRFSAERPKGSFSTLEIQRTEQGDSAMYLCASSLGVGNTIYFGEGSWLTVV.